Presented here are 9 T cell receptor beta chains from one specimen sequenced in a study of blood T cell repertoires in COVID-19. Sequencing was performed with immunoSEQ multiplex PCR; in TCRdb, only in-frame clones are kept and a portion is missing. This table holds around 220,000 clones, over 75% found once. The material sequenced was PBMCs or T cells enriched from blood (not recorded which). The receptors here all came from a middle-aged woman with acute COVID-19.

This clone has only a few counts. The chain combines TRBV6-1 with TRBJ1-1, with TRBD1 matching 12 bases. Per the germline V gene, CDR1 is MNHNS and CDR2 is SASEGT. The CDR3 covers 15 residues. With 2 bases clipped from V and 8 bases from J, the junction kept 6 bases outside the gene matches. The CDR3 DNA sequence: TGTGCCAGCAGTGAATTGGGACAGGGGGCTTCAGAAGCTTTCTTT. It specifies CASSELGQGASEAFF.

The genes are TRBV9 and TRBJ1-1; a possible D gene is TRBD1 (6 bases). V lost 4 bases, J lost 6 bases, and 16 bases lay in between. The CDR3 runs 14 residues. The germline V gene has CDR1 SGDLS and CDR2 YYNGEE. CDR3 DNA: TGTGCCAGCAGCTTAACAGGGCGGGGGGCTGAAGCTTTCTTT. Translating it yields CASSLTGRGAEAFF.

V is TRBV3-1 (or the pseudogene TRBV3-2) and J is TRBJ2-3; 9 nucleotides agree with TRBD1. Germline CDR1 LGHDT, CDR2 YNNKEL (reference sequence). Germline trimming cut 3 bases from V and 6 bases from J; bases unmatched to any gene: 10. CDR3 size: 16 residues. In DNA form, the CDR3 reads TGTGCCAGCAGCCAGGGACAGGGTCGGAGGACTGATACGCAGTATTTT. Translation gives CASSQGQGRRTDTQYF.

In its sample, this clone was seen once. The chain recombines TRBV5-5 with TRBJ2-7; D may be TRBD2 (6 bases). The CDR3 runs to 15 residues. V dropped 4 bases and J dropped 1 base, with 15 bases sitting between them. Germline V gene data show CDR1 as SGHKS and CDR2 as YYEKEE (reference sequence). The CDR3 sequence: CASSTLRLDSYEQYF. CDR3 DNA sequence: TGTGCCAGCAGCACCCTACGACTAGATTCCTACGAGCAGTACTTC.

The gene calls are TRBV19 and TRBJ1-1; 9 bases fit TRBD1. The J segment lost 3 bases and the V segment lost 6 bases, leaving 2 bases of the junction unmatched. This CDR3 contains 13 residues. CDR1 is LNHDA and CDR2 is SQIVND in the germline V gene (reference sequence). The CDR3 nucleotides are TGTGCCAGTAGAGGGACAGGGCACACTGAAGCTTTCTTT. This codes for CASRGTGHTEAFF.

This clone occurred a few times. The rearrangement joins TRBV7-8 to TRBJ2-7; TRBD1 might be the D (5 bases). Germline CDR1 SGHVS, CDR2 FQNEAQ. V lost 8 bases and J lost 4, with 21 bases in between. CDR3 length: 15 residues. This CDR3 is CASGDGIGVHYEQYF. CDR3 coding DNA: TGTGCCAGCGGGGATGGGATAGGGGTACATTACGAGCAGTACTTC.

The chain is built from TRBV5-6 and TRBJ2-7, with TRBD1 matching 7 bases. The V and J ends lost 4 bases and 10 bases, in that order; junction bases with no gene match: 17. Germline V gene lookup returns CDR1 SGHDT and CDR2 YYEEEE. CDR3 length: 15 amino acids. This CDR3 is CASSRPDRAPSPQYF. DNA for the CDR3: TGTGCCAGCAGCCGACCTGACAGGGCACCGAGCCCCCAGTACTTC. Full variable domain (missing parts from reference TRBV5-6 and TRBJ2-7): DAGVTQSPTHLIKTRGQQVTLRCSPKSGHDTVSWYQQALGQGPQFIFQYYEEEERQRGNFPDRFSGHQFPNYSSELNVNALLLGDSALYLCASSRPDRAPSPQYFGPGTRLTVT.

This rearrangement joins TRBV11-2 to TRBJ2-3; 7 nucleotides align to TRBD1. After removal of 3 bases from V and 0 bases from J, the junction contained 3 bases not matched to a gene. This CDR3 spans 15 amino acids. Germline V gene lookup returns CDR1 SGHAT and CDR2 FQNNGV. The DNA of the CDR3 is TGTGCCAGCAGCTTGTGGGGACAGAGCACAGATACGCAGTATTTT. Translating it yields CASSLWGQSTDTQYF.

This clone has only a few counts. The rearrangement uses TRBV3-1 (or the pseudogene TRBV3-2) and TRBJ2-7; TRBD1 agrees at 9 bases. Looked up from germline, CDR1 is LGHDT and CDR2 is YNNKEL (reference sequence). The CDR3 is made up of 15 amino acids. Trimming took 4 bases from V and 6 from J; bases not matched to a gene: 10. CDR3 nucleotides: TGTGCCAGCAGCCGCACCGGACAGGGGATCGGCGAGCAGTACTTC. Translating it yields CASSRTGQGIGEQYF.